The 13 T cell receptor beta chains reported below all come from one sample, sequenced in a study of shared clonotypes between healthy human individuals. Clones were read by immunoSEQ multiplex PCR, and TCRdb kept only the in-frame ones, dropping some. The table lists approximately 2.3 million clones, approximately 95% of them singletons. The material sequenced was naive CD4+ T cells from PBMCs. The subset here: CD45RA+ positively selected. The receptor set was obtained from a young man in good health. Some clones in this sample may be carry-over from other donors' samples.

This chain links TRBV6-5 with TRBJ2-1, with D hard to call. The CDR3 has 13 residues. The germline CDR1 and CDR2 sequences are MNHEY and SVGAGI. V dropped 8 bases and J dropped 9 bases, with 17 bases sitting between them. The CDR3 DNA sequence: TGTGCCAGCCGCCGGCTTGCTCCAGGTGAGCAGTTCTTC. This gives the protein CASRRLAPGEQFF.

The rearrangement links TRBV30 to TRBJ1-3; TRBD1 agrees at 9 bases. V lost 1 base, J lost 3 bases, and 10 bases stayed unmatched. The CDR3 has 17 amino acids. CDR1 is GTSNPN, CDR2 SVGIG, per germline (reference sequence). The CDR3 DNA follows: TGTGCCTGGAGTGGGGGACCACAGGGGGCGTTTGGAAACACCATATATTTT. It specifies CAWSGGPQGAFGNTIYF.

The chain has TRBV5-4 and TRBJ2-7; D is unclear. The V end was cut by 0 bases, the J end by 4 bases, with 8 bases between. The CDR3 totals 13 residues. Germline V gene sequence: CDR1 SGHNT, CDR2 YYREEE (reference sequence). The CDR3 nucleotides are TGTGCCAGCAGCTTGGGCAGGTTTTACGAGCAGTACTTC. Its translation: CASSLGRFYEQYF.

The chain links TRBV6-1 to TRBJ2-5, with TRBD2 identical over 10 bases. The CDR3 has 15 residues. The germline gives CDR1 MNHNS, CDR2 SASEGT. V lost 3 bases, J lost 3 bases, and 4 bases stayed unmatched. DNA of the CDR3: TGTGCCAGCAGTGACAAGGGACTAGCGAAAGAGACCCAGTACTTC. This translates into CASSDKGLAKETQYF.

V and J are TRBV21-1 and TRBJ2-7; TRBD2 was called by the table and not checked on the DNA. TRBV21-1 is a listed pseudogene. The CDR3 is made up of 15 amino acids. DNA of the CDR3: TGTGCCAGCAGCAATCCTAGCGGGGGTTCCTACGAGCAGTACTTC. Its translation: CASSNPSGGSYEQYF.

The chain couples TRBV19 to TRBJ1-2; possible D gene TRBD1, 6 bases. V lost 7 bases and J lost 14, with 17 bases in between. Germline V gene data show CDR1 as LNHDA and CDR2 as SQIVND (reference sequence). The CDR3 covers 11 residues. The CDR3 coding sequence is TGTGCCAGTATTACGGACAGTTTAAGGACCTTC. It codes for CASITDSLRTF. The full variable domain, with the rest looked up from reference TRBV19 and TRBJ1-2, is DGGITQSPKYLFRKEGQNVTLSCEQNLNHDAMYWYRQDPGQGLRLIYYSQIVNDFQKGDIAEGYSVSREKKESFPLTVTSAQKNPTAFYLCASITDSLRTFGSGTRLTVV.

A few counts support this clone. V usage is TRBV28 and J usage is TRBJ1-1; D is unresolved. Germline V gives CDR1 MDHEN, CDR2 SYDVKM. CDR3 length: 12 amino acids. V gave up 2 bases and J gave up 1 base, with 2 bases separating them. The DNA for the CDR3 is TGTGCCAGCAGTTTAAAGAACACTGAAGCTTTCTTT. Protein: CASSLKNTEAFF.

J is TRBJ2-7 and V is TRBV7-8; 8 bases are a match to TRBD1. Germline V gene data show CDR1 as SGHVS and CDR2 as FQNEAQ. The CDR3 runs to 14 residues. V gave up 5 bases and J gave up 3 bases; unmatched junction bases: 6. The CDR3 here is CASSLGTGYYEQYF. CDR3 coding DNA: TGTGCCAGCAGCCTCGGGACAGGTTACTACGAGCAGTACTTC. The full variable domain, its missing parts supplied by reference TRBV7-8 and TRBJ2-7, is GAGVSQSPRYKVAKRGQDVALRCDPISGHVSLFWYQQALGQGPEFLTYFQNEAQLDKSGLPSDRFFAERPEGSVSTLKIQRTQQEDSAVYLCASSLGTGYYEQYFGPGTRLTVT.

The CDR3 bases are TGTGCCAGCAGTTCCCACCTCCTCGCGGGGGGCTACACCTTC. Its translation: CASSSHLLAGGYTF. The chain couples TRBV25-1 to TRBJ1-2; D unclear. The CDR3 contains 14 residues. The V and J ends lost 5 bases and 8 bases respectively, with 18 bases between them. Germline lookup yields CDR1 MGHDK and CDR2 SYGVNS.

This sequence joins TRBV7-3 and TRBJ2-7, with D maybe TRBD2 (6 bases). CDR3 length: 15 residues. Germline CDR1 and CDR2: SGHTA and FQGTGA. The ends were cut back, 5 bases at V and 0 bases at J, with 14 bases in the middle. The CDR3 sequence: CASSPASASSYEQYF. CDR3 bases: TGTGCCAGCAGCCCCGCTAGCGCCAGCTCCTACGAGCAGTACTTC. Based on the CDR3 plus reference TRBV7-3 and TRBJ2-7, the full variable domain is GAGVSQTPSNKVTEKGKYVELRCDPISGHTALYWYRQSLGQGPEFLIYFQGTGAADDSGLPNDRFFAVRPEGSVSTLKIQRTERGDSAVYLCASSPASASSYEQYFGPGTRLTVT.

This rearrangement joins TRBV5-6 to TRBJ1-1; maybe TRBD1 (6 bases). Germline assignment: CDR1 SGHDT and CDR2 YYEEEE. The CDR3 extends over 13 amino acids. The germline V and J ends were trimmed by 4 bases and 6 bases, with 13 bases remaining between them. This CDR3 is CASSRNRDSEAFF. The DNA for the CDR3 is TGTGCCAGCAGCCGCAACAGGGATTCTGAAGCTTTCTTT.

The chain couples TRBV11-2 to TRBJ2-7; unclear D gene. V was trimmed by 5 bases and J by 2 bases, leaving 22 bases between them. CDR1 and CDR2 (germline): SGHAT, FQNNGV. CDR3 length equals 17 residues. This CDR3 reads CASSPRLAFPTTYEQYF. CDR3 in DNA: TGTGCCAGCAGCCCCCGTCTGGCGTTTCCTACGACCTACGAGCAGTACTTC.

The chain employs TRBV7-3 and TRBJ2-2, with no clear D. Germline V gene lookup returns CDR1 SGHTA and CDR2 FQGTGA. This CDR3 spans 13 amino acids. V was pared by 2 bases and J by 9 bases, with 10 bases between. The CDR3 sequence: CASSLDGRRELFF. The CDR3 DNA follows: TGTGCCAGCAGCTTAGACGGCCGAAGGGAGCTGTTTTTT.